This T cell receptor beta chain was identified during a study of T-cell memory formation after mild COVID-19. Notes on the study in general: Day 37-peaking second-wave clones had unconfirmed SARS-CoV-2 specificity. Mainly CM and EM harbored the contracting CD4+ clones; mainly EMRA harbored the CD8+ ones. Within pre-infection memory, some responding clones were found, suggesting cross-reactive memory joined.

The sample holds a few counts of this clonotype. Its antigen is unknown. Libraries for TCRalpha and TCRbeta carried sample barcodes and unique molecular identifiers via 5'RACE. In TCRdb, the 5' RACE reads were re-called with MiXCR into one record per CDR3 protein. The sample contains fewer than 650,000 distinct CDR3 sequences, approximately 21% of which appear only once. Source material: PBMCs or a T cell subset sorted from them (not recorded which). The receptor comes from an adult woman who had mild COVID-19 (a few samples of this study predate the infection). Cell type and time point are not known.

CDR3 nucleotides: TGCAGTGCCCGGGGCGGCGCGGGGGGTACCACAGATACGCAGTATTTT. Translated, it gives CSARGGAGGTTDTQYF. This rearrangement joins TRBV20-1 to TRBJ2-3; TRBD2 aligns across 8 bases. The V gene end was trimmed by 6 bases and the J gene end by 2 bases; junction bases not matched to a gene: 13. The CDR3 is made up of 16 amino acids. Germline V gene data show CDR1 as DFQATT and CDR2 as SNEGSKA (reference sequence).